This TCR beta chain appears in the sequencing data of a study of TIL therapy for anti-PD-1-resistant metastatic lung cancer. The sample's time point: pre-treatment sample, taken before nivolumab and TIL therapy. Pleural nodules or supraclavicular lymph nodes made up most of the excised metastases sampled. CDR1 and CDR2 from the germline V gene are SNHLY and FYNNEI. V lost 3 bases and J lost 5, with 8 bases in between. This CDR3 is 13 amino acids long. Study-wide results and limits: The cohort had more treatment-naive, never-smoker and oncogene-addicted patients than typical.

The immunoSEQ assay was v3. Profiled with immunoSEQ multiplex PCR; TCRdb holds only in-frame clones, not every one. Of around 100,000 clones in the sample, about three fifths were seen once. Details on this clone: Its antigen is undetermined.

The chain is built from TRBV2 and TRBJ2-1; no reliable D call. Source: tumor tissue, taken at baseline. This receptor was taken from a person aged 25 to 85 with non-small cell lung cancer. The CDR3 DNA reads TGTGCCAGCAGTGACCGGGTCAACAATGAGCAGTTCTTC. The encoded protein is CASSDRVNNEQFF.